The 8 T cell receptor beta chains below all came from one sample that was sequenced in a study of blood T cell repertoires in COVID-19. Libraries were prepared by immunoSEQ multiplex PCR; TCRdb keeps only in-frame clonotypes and omits some of them. The sample consists of 50,000 to 75,000 clones, about 77% of them appearing once. Source material: peripheral blood. The origin of the receptors is a man at least 80 years old with active or convalescent COVID-19.

V gene TRBV10-2 combines with J gene TRBJ2-5, with TRBD2 as a possible D gene (5 bases). Germline V gene data show CDR1 as WSHSY and CDR2 as SAAADI. This CDR3 comprises 14 residues. V was shortened by 1 base and J by 5 bases, with 11 bases between the two germline ends. The CDR3 DNA follows: TGCGCCAGCAGTGAGTATCAGGAGCGGGAGACCCAGTACTTC. Translating gives CASSEYQERETQYF.

The rearrangement uses TRBV6-5 and TRBJ2-5; D is perhaps TRBD2 (7 bases). Trimming pared 6 bases from V and 5 bases from J, leaving 19 bases between. This CDR3 spans 15 amino acids. The V gene's germline CDR1 is MNHEY and CDR2 SVGAGI. The CDR3 reads CASSSQKGGSETQYF. Here the CDR3 DNA reads TGTGCCAGCAGCTCCCAGAAGGGGGGGTCGGAGACCCAGTACTTC.

The chain uses TRBV30 and TRBJ2-3, with 7 bases aligning to TRBD2. V was clipped by 1 base and J by 9 bases; unmatched bases: 10. The CDR3 is 14 amino acids. Germline CDR1 is GTSNPN and CDR2 is SVGIG (reference sequence). The CDR3 bases are TGTGCCTGGAGTGGGGGCGGGAGTAAGGGGACGCAGTATTTT. This encodes CAWSGGGSKGTQYF.

The rearrangement links TRBV19 to TRBJ2-1; 9 nucleotides align to TRBD1. V lost 5 bases to trimming and J lost 6 bases; unmatched junction nucleotides: 5. Germline CDR1 LNHDA, CDR2 SQIVND (reference sequence). This CDR3 comprises 14 residues. CDR3 DNA: TGTGCCAGTAGTTTGAGACAGGGGGGCAATGAGCAGTTCTTC. Protein product: CASSLRQGGNEQFF. Full variable domain (missing parts from reference TRBV19 and TRBJ2-1): DGGITQSPKYLFRKEGQNVTLSCEQNLNHDAMYWYRQDPGQGLRLIYYSQIVNDFQKGDIAEGYSVSREKKESFPLTVTSAQKNPTAFYLCASSLRQGGNEQFFGPGTRLTVL.

The V gene is TRBV9, the J gene TRBJ2-5, with no clear D. There are 14 residues in the CDR3. V was clipped by 2 bases and J by 5 bases, with 13 bases between them. Germline CDR1 reads SGDLS; CDR2 reads YYNGEE. CDR3 nucleotides: TGTGCCAGCAGCGTCCTGTCCCGCGCCGAGACCCAGTACTTC. Translated, it gives CASSVLSRAETQYF.

In this sample, this clone turned up once. This chain uses TRBV5-1 with TRBJ1-1, with 7 bases matching TRBD1. Losses at the gene ends were 5 bases for V and 7 bases for J; bases not matched to a gene: 20. The CDR3 length is 17 residues. Germline CDR1 reads SGHRS; CDR2 reads YFSETQ. CDR3 in amino acids: CASSYVGLQGGRIEAFF. CDR3 DNA: TGCGCCAGCAGTTACGTTGGGCTCCAGGGGGGACGTATTGAAGCTTTCTTT.

The chain is built from TRBV19 and TRBJ2-2; the match to TRBD2 covers 7 bases. In germline, CDR1 is LNHDA, CDR2 SQIVND (reference sequence). This CDR3 region has 16 residues. The J segment lost 2 bases and the V segment lost 1 base, leaving 4 bases of the junction unmatched. The CDR3 DNA follows: TGTGCCAGTAGTATAGTCCCAGCGGGAAACACCGGGGAGCTGTTTTTT. Protein sequence: CASSIVPAGNTGELFF.

A few counts support this clone. V is TRBV19 and J is TRBJ1-5; D gene uncertain. CDR1 is LNHDA and CDR2 is SQIVND in the germline V gene (reference sequence). V shed 0 bases and J shed 1 base, with 7 bases lying between them. The CDR3 loop spans 15 amino acids. CDR3 coding DNA: TGTGCCAGTAGTATAGATCACGGGAGCAATCAGCCCCAGCATTTT. Translated, it gives CASSIDHGSNQPQHF.